This T cell receptor beta chain originates from a study of cytomegalovirus exposure and HLA in healthy donors. Study-wide background: Approximately 200 million T cells yielded approximately 110 million unique TCR beta sequences in earlier analysis. Study-wide findings and caveats: Later analysis associated a missense DCLRE1C variant with TCR beta V- and J-gene trimming. In a later analysis, several top co-occurrence clusters appeared linked to parvovirus B19, influenza, CMV and Epstein-Barr virus.

PCR was performed using 60 Vbeta and 13 Jbeta primers. Using immunoSEQ multiplex PCR, the repertoire was profiled, and TCRdb retains in-frame clones only, with some absent. The sample has 150,000 to 200,000 clones; 85% are singletons. Turning to this clone: What it binds is not known.

The V gene lost 0 bases and the J gene lost 2 bases, with 7 bases spanning the gap. In germline, CDR1 is KGHSH, CDR2 LQKENI. The CDR3 runs to 14 residues. This sequence joins TRBV18 and TRBJ1-2; a weak D match, TRBD1 (6 bases). The sequence was obtained from a woman aged 50 to 65 in good health and CMV-seronegative. Sequences were obtained from PBMCs. In DNA, the CDR3 is TGTGCCAGCTCACCACCCGACAGGAACTATGGCTACACCTTC. Amino acid sequence: CASSPPDRNYGYTF.